This entry lists 30 T cell receptor beta chains sequenced from one sample in a study of regulatory T cells in long-lasting Graves disease. According to the study, TCR beta libraries were built with iRepertoire HTBI primers and CDR3-region Arm-PCR. TCRdb processed the multiplex PCR reads anew with MiXCR; each CDR3 protein has one entry. The sample records 520,000 or so distinct CDR3 sequences, 12% being singletons. Regarding time point: newly diagnosed GD, antithyroid drugs for less than 3 months. From RNA extracted from PBMCs, the TCR library was made. These records were also assigned to another study, of T cells in Graves' hyperthyroidism and ophthalmopathy.

The input for sequencing was peripheral blood mononuclear cells (PBMCs), taken at new diagnosis, from a patient treated with antithyroid drugs. The receptors were gathered from a woman aged 30 to 39 with Graves disease.

This clonotype has only a few counts. This chain links TRBV15 with TRBJ1-5; D may be TRBD1 (6 bases). Germline CDR1 and CDR2: LNHNV and YYDKDF (reference sequence). The germline V and J ends were trimmed by 3 bases and 6 bases, with 12 bases remaining between them. The CDR3 extends over 14 amino acids. The chain's CDR3 is CATSSWGPGQPQHF. CDR3 nucleotide sequence: TGTGCCACCAGCAGTTGGGGGCCGGGTCAGCCCCAGCATTTT. Filled out from reference TRBV15 and TRBJ1-5, the complete variable domain reads DAMVIQNPRYQVTQFGKPVTLSCSQTLNHNVMYWYQQKSSQAPKLLFHYYDKDFNNEADTPDNFQSRRPNTSFCFLDIRSPGLGDTAMYLCATSSWGPGQPQHFGDGTRLSIL.

This clonotype was counted many times. The chain is built from TRBV28 and TRBJ2-4; the D gene is possibly TRBD2 (5 bases). The CDR3 extends over 15 amino acids. The germline V gene has CDR1 MDHEN and CDR2 SYDVKM. Trimming took 8 bases from V and 3 from J, leaving 17 bases between them. The DNA of the CDR3 is TGTGCCAGCCCTACTAGTGCAGCTGACAAAAACATTCAGTACTTC. It encodes CASPTSAADKNIQYF.

This clonotype was counted many times. This rearrangement joins TRBV4-1 to TRBJ2-7; the D is unclear. V lost 0 bases and J lost 4, with 7 bases in between. The germline CDR1 and CDR2 sequences are MGHRA and YSYEKL. This CDR3 has 13 residues. The CDR3 DNA reads as TGCGCCAGCAGCCAAGATCTGGGGTACGAGCAGTACTTC. Protein sequence: CASSQDLGYEQYF.

As concerns this clonotype: This may be a read error, as it is one base from a much larger clone. The chain is built from TRBV7-3 and TRBJ2-2; 7 bases are a match to TRBD1. Germline CDR1 is SGHTA and CDR2 is FQGTGA. The CDR3 contains 13 residues. CDR3 DNA sequence: TGTGCCAGCAGCTTAGCAGGCCAGGGGGAGCTGCTTTTT. Its translation is CASSLAGQGELLF.

The chain couples TRBV18 to TRBJ1-5; TRBD1 matches at 9 bases. V lost 6 bases to trimming and J lost 2 bases; unmatched junction nucleotides: 8. The germline V gene encodes CDR1 KGHSH and CDR2 LQKENI. The CDR3 runs to 16 residues. The DNA of the CDR3 is TGTGCCAGCTCTTACAGGGGGCAAGCAGGCAATCAGCCCCAGCATTTT. This translates into CASSYRGQAGNQPQHF.

For this clonotype: The missing conserved phenylalanine or tryptophan at the end of this CDR3 makes a read error likely. The chain couples TRBV6-1 to TRBJ1-1; 8 bases match TRBD1. The CDR3 consists of 14 residues. Germline V gives CDR1 MNHNS, CDR2 SASEGT. CDR3 amino acids: CTSSVTGGNTEAFS. Here the CDR3 DNA reads TGTACCAGCAGTGTTACAGGGGGGAACACTGAAGCTTTCTCT.

This clonotype was picked up many times. Here the CDR3 DNA reads TGTGCCAGCAGTCCAGCACGAGGGAGGGCCGGGGAGCTGTTTTTT. It yields the protein CASSPARGRAGELFF. The chain combines TRBV12-3 or TRBV12-4 with TRBJ2-2, with 7 bases aligning to TRBD2. V lost 5 bases to trimming and J lost 6 bases; unmatched junction nucleotides: 9. This CDR3 region has 15 residues.

This clonotype was detected many times. The chain carries TRBV12-5 and TRBJ2-1; tentatively, D is TRBD2 (5 bases). The CDR3 sequence is 13 residues long. Trimming took 6 bases from V and 5 from J, leaving 11 bases between them. CDR1 and CDR2 from the germline V gene are LGHNT and FRNRAP. The CDR3 coding sequence is TGTGCTAGTGGATCGGGAAGGGACAATGAGCAGTTCTTC. It specifies CASGSGRDNEQFF.

The rearrangement links TRBV12-3 or TRBV12-4 to TRBJ2-3, with D perhaps TRBD1 or TRBD2 (5 bases each). This CDR3 region has 15 residues. The V gene lost 7 bases and the J gene lost 2 bases, with 16 bases spanning the gap. CDR3 coding DNA: TGTGCCAGCACCGACCGGGACCCCTACACAGATACGCAGTATTTT. Translating it yields CASTDRDPYTDTQYF.

The sample holds a few counts of this clonotype. The V and J genes are TRBV5-1 and TRBJ2-7; tentative D call: TRBD2 (6 bases). Germline V gene sequence: CDR1 SGHRS, CDR2 YFSETQ. V lost 4 bases and J lost 1, with 15 bases in between. The CDR3 contains 15 residues. The CDR3 protein is CASSPLASFSYEQYF. CDR3 in DNA: TGCGCCAGCAGCCCGCTAGCGTCCTTTTCCTACGAGCAGTACTTC.

This clonotype was seen many times. V is TRBV6-2 or TRBV6-3 and J is TRBJ2-4; TRBD2 matches 8 bases. The CDR3 is made up of 17 amino acids. V shed 6 bases and J 8 bases; nucleotides not matched to a gene: 18. Per germline, CDR1 MNHEY and CDR2 SVGEGT. The DNA of the CDR3 is TGTGCCAGCAGACCTTATAGGAGATTTGCGGGAGGTGACATTCAGTACTTC. Encoded protein: CASRPYRRFAGGDIQYF.

On this clonotype itself: A read error likely explains this, since a far larger clone differs by one base. V is TRBV7-2 and J is TRBJ1-1; no clear D. The CDR3 has 14 amino acids. Germline CDR1 is SGHTA and CDR2 is FQGNSA. CDR3 loop: CASSSEDLNTETFF. In DNA form, the CDR3 reads TGTGCCAGCAGTTCAGAGGATCTGAACACTGAAACTTTCTTT. Drawing the rest from reference TRBV7-2 and TRBJ1-1, the complete variable domain is GAGVSQSPSNKVTEKGKDVELRCDPISGHTALYWYRQSLGQGLEFLIYFQGNSAPDKSGLPSDRFSAERTGGSVSTLTIQRTQQEDSAVYLCASSSEDLNTETFFGQGTRLTVV.

This rearrangement joins TRBV2 to TRBJ1-1; TRBD1 agrees at 8 bases. The CDR3 has 15 amino acids. Germline values: CDR1 SNHLY, CDR2 FYNNEI. The V and J ends lost 6 bases and 1 base, in that order; junction bases with no gene match: 7. CDR3 loop: CASRPLGTGNTEAFF. The DNA for the CDR3 is TGTGCCAGCAGGCCGTTGGGGACAGGGAACACTGAAGCTTTCTTT.

This clonotype was picked up a small number of times. The gene calls are TRBV25-1 and TRBJ2-2; D uncertain. This CDR3 is built from 19 residues. The germline V gene encodes CDR1 MGHDK and CDR2 SYGVNS. Trimming took 3 bases from V and 0 from J, leaving 20 bases between them. The CDR3 DNA follows: TGTGCCAGCAGTGATTTTCCTCACTCCGGGTTACCGAACACCGGGGAGCTGTTTTTT. Its protein product is CASSDFPHSGLPNTGELFF.

This clonotype was detected many times. The genes are TRBV5-1 and TRBJ1-1; unclear D gene. The CDR3 totals 12 residues. Germline-derived CDR1 and CDR2 are SGHRS and YFSETQ. Trimming took 0 bases from V and 7 from J, leaving 7 bases between them. The CDR3 DNA is TGCGCCAGCAGCTTGGATGGGGTTGAAGCTTTCTTT. Protein: CASSLDGVEAFF.

V and J are TRBV27 and TRBJ1-6; D gene unclear. This CDR3 is 20 amino acids long. In germline, CDR1 is MNHEY, CDR2 SMNVEV (reference sequence). V was clipped by 0 bases and J by 0 bases, with 18 bases between them. The CDR3 protein is CASSLSAPPRPSSYNSPLHF. For the CDR3, the DNA is TGTGCCAGCAGTTTATCCGCTCCCCCCAGGCCAAGCTCCTATAATTCACCCCTCCACTTT.

In regard to this clonotype: Possible read error: a much larger clone is one base away. The rearrangement links TRBV27 to TRBJ2-6, with D maybe TRBD2 (6 bases). The CDR3 totals 15 residues. CDR1 is MNHEY, CDR2 SMNVEV, per germline (reference sequence). CDR3 sequence (DNA): TGTGCCAGCAGTTTTGCGGGGTCTGGGGCCAACGCCCTGACTTTC. The encoded protein is CASSFAGSGANALTF.

This chain joins TRBV6-2 or TRBV6-3 and TRBJ1-5, with a tentative D call TRBD1 (6 bases). The CDR3 sequence is 15 residues long. The ends were cut back, 6 bases at V and 7 bases at J, with 19 bases in the middle. CDR1 MNHEY and CDR2 SVGEGT come from the germline V gene. The CDR3 DNA is TGTGCCAGCAGCCGTGGGTTTGGACAGTGGCAGCCCCAGCATTTT. Its translation: CASSRGFGQWQPQHF.

This clonotype was observed at least ten times. This rearrangement joins TRBV3-1 to TRBJ2-7, with 8 nucleotides matching TRBD1. J lost 5 bases, V lost 3 bases, and 9 bases had no gene match. The germline CDR1 and CDR2 sequences are LGHDT and YNNKEL (reference sequence). The CDR3 has 15 residues. CDR3 protein: CASSHQRTGIDEQYF. The CDR3 DNA is TGTGCCAGCAGCCATCAGAGGACAGGGATTGACGAGCAGTACTTC.

This clonotype has at least ten counts. The gene calls are TRBV20-1 and TRBJ2-5; no reliable D call. The CDR3 has 14 residues. The V and J ends lost 2 bases and 5 bases respectively, with 15 bases between them. The germline V gene has CDR1 DFQATT and CDR2 SNEGSKA (reference sequence). The CDR3 bases are TGCAGTGCTAGATGGTGGGGATCCGGGGAGACCCAGTACTTC. Protein: CSARWWGSGETQYF.

The chain employs TRBV6-1 and TRBJ1-6; D gene uncertain. The length of the CDR3 is 17 residues. Trimming cost V 0 bases and J 7 bases, with 16 bases left between them. The germline V gene encodes CDR1 MNHNS and CDR2 SASEGT. The CDR3 region has the DNA TGTGCCAGCAGTGAAGCCGGGCGGCACTTGGGGAATTCACCCCTCCACTTT. It translates to CASSEAGRHLGNSPLHF.

In its sample, this clonotype was seen many times. This sequence joins TRBV7-9 and TRBJ1-3, with D tentatively TRBD1 (6 bases). This CDR3 is built from 18 residues. Germline CDR1 SEHNR, CDR2 FQNEAQ (reference sequence). With 4 bases removed from V and 1 base from J, the gap between germline ends came to 20 bases. The CDR3 DNA is TGTGCCAGCAGCTCAACCCTGAGCGGACAGATATCTGGAAACACCATATATTTT. Amino acid sequence: CASSSTLSGQISGNTIYF. Full variable domain (remainder filled in from reference TRBV7-9 and TRBJ1-3): DTGVSQNPRHKITKRGQNVTFRCDPISEHNRLYWYRQTLGQGPEFLTYFQNEAQLEKSRLLSDRFSAERPKGSFSTLEIQRTEQGDSAMYLCASSSTLSGQISGNTIYFGEGSWLTVV.

Ten or more counts support this clonotype. The J gene is TRBJ2-5, the V gene TRBV18; tentatively, D is TRBD1 (6 bases). Germline lookup yields CDR1 KGHSH and CDR2 LQKENI. This CDR3 has 13 residues. V lost 8 bases, J lost 5 bases, and 15 bases lay in between. The CDR3 sequence: CASSPTGSETQYF. In DNA form, the CDR3 reads TGTGCCAGCAGTCCAACAGGGAGTGAGACCCAGTACTTC. Looking up the rest from reference TRBV18 and TRBJ2-5 gives the full variable domain: NAGVMQNPRHLVRRRGQEARLRCSPMKGHSHVYWYRQLPEEGLKFMVYLQKENIIDESGMPKERFSAEFPKEGPSILRIQQVVRGDSAAYFCASSPTGSETQYFGPGTRLLVL.

Many counts were recorded for this clonotype. The gene calls are TRBV2 and TRBJ1-2; D gene uncertain. Trimming pared 7 bases from V and 4 bases from J, leaving 13 bases between. The CDR3 has 13 amino acids. From germline, CDR1 is SNHLY and CDR2 FYNNEI. The CDR3 loop reads CASIREVGYGYTF. In nucleotides, the CDR3 is TGTGCCAGCATAAGGGAGGTGGGCTATGGCTACACCTTC.

CDR3 nucleotide sequence: TGTGCCAGCAGTAGGGAAAGCAGCGGCACCGGGGAGCTGTTTTTT. Translation: CASSRESSGTGELFF. The chain joins TRBV6-1 to TRBJ2-2; a possible D gene is TRBD2 (5 bases). CDR1 is MNHNS and CDR2 is SASEGT in the germline V gene. This CDR3 region has 15 residues. The V and J ends lost 5 bases and 4 bases respectively, with 14 bases between them.

This clonotype was detected many times. The V and J genes are TRBV20-1 and TRBJ1-1; TRBD1 might be the D (5 bases). Trimming took off 2 bases at V and 5 bases at J, with 15 bases between the two ends. The length of the CDR3 is 14 residues. Germline CDR1 DFQATT, CDR2 SNEGSKA (reference sequence). The CDR3 DNA sequence: TGCAGTGCTAGACCCGGACAAGGGAGTACTGAAGCTTTCTTT. This sequence encodes CSARPGQGSTEAFF.

This clonotype was recorded many times. The J gene is TRBJ1-4, the V gene TRBV7-8; 10 bases agree with TRBD1. CDR3 length: 15 residues. The V gene's germline CDR1 is SGHVS and CDR2 FQNEAQ. V was clipped by 5 bases and J by 8 bases; unmatched bases: 8. As DNA, the CDR3 is TGTGCCAGCAGCGGACCCGGACAGGGGGGCGAAAAACTGTTTTTT. Translating it yields CASSGPGQGGEKLFF.

J is TRBJ2-4 and V is TRBV20-1; no reliable D call. The CDR3 contains 18 residues. The ends were cut back, 5 bases at V and 0 bases at J, with 23 bases in the middle. Looked up from germline, CDR1 is DFQATT and CDR2 is SNEGSKA (reference sequence). The CDR3 spells CSAGAITRTTVAKNIQYF. The DNA of the CDR3 is TGCAGTGCTGGAGCAATCACCAGGACCACTGTAGCCAAAAACATTCAGTACTTC.

CDR3 loop: CASSVSRTGGNTGELFF. The CDR3 nucleotides are TGTGCCAGCAGCGTATCCCGGACAGGGGGAAATACCGGGGAGCTGTTTTTT. The chain combines TRBV9 with TRBJ2-2; 10 bases map to TRBD1. Per the germline V gene, CDR1 is SGDLS and CDR2 is YYNGEE. The CDR3 totals 17 residues. V lost 1 base, J lost 5 bases, and 8 bases stayed unmatched.

The rearrangement links TRBV30 to TRBJ2-5; D ambiguous. Per germline, CDR1 GTSNPN and CDR2 SVGIG (reference sequence). CDR3 size: 13 residues. Trimming took off 0 bases at V and 1 base at J, with 6 bases between the two ends. The CDR3 coding sequence is TGTGCCTGGAGTGTCCAGGTCCAAGAGACCCAGTACTTC. This sequence encodes CAWSVQVQETQYF.